The TCR beta chain described here comes from a study of cytomegalovirus exposure and HLA in healthy donors. Broader study findings: Testing in vitro showed a few CMV-associated chains specific for CMV antigens. As was reported, the classifier diagnosed cytomegalovirus status with high specificity and sensitivity. TCR beta chains numbering under 200 were designated cytomegalovirus-associated.

This clone was counted between two and nine times. The antigen is undetermined. Germline CDR1 and CDR2: MNHEY and SMNVEV (reference sequence). CDR3 length: 15 residues. V lost 6 bases to trimming and J lost 4 bases, with 17 bases between them. Clones were sequenced by immunoSEQ multiplex PCR, and TCRdb holds only the in-frame ones, with some missing. Of about 95,000 clones detected, about 85% appear once; the ten largest clones hold roughly 22%. The donors were in the roughly 130-subject validation cohort, distinct from the roughly 700-subject first cohort. This rearrangement joins TRBV27 to TRBJ2-3; D remains ambiguous. Sample: PBMCs. This clonotype was obtained from a man aged 18-30 years in good health and CMV-seropositive. In DNA form, the CDR3 reads TGTGCCAGCAGCGCCCGTAGAGGCAGACCAGATACGCAGTATTTT. Translating gives CASSARRGRPDTQYF.